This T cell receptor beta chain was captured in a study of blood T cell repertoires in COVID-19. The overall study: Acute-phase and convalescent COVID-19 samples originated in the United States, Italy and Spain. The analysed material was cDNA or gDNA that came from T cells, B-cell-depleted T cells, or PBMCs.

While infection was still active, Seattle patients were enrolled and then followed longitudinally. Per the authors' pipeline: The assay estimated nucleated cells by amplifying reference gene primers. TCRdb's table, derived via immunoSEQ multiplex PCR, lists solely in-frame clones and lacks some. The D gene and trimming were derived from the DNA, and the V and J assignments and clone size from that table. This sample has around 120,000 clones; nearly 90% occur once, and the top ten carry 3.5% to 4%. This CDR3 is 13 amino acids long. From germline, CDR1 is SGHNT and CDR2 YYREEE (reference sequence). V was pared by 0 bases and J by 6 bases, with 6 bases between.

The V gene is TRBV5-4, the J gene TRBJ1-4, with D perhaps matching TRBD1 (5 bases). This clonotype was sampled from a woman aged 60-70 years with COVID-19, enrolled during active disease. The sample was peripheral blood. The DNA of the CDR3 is TGTGCCAGCAGCTTGGTAGGGGATGAAAAACTGTTTTTT. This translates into CASSLVGDEKLFF.